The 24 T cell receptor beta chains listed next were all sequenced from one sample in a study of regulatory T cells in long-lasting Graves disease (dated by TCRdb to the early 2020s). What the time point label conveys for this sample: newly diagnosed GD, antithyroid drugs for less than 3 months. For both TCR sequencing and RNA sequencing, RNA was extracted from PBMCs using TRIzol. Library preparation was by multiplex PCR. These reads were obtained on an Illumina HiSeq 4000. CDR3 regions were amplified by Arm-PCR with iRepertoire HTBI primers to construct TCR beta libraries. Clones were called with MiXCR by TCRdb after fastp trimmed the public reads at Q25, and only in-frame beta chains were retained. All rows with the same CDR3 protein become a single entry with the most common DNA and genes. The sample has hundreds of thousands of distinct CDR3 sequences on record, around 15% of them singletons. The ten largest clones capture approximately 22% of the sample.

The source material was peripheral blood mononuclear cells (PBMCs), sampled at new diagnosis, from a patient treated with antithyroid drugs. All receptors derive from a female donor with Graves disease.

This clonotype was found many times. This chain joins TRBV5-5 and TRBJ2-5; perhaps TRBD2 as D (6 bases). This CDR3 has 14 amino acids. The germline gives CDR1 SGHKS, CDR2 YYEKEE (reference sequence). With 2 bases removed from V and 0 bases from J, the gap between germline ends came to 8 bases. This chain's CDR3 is CASSFWGDQETQYF. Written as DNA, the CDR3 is TGTGCCAGCAGCTTCTGGGGGGACCAAGAGACCCAGTACTTC.

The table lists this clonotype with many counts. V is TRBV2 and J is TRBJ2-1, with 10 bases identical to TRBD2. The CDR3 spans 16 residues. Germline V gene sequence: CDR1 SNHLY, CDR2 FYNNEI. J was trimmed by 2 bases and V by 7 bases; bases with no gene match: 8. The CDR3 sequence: CASTKGLAKTYNEQFF. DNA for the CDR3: TGTGCCAGCACGAAGGGACTAGCGAAAACCTACAATGAGCAGTTCTTC.

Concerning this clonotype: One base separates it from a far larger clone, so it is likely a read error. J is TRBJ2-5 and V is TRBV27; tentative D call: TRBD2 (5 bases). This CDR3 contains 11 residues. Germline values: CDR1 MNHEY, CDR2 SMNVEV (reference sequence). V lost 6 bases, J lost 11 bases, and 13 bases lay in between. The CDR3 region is CASRDYNEQYF. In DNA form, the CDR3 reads TGTGCCAGCAGAGACTACAATGAGCAGTACTTC.

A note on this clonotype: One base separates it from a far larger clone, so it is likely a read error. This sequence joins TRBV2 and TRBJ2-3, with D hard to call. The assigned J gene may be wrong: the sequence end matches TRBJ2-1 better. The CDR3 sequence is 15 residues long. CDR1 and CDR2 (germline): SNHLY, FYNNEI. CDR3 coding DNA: TGTGCCAGCAGACAACAAGACGAAAGCTACAATGAGCAGTTCTTC. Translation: CASRQQDESYNEQFF.

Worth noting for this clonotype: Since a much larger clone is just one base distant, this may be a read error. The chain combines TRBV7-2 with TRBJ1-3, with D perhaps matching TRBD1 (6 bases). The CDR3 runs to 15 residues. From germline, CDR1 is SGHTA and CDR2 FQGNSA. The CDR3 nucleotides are TGTGCCTGCAGCTCCAACAGGGAGGGTGGAAACACCATATATTTT. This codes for CACSSNREGGNTIYF.

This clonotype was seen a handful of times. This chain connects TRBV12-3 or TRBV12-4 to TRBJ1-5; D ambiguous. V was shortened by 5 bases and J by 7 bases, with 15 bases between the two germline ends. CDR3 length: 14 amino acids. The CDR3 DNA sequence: TGTGCCAGCAGTCGATACGGGGTAGAACAGCCCCAGCATTTT. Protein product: CASSRYGVEQPQHF.

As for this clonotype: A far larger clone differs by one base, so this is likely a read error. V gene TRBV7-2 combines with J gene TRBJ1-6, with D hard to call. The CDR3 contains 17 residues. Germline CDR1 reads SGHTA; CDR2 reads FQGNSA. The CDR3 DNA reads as TGCGCCAGCAGCCCTTCAGACTCCAGCTCCAATAATTCACCCCTCCACTTT. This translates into CASSPSDSSSNNSPLHF.

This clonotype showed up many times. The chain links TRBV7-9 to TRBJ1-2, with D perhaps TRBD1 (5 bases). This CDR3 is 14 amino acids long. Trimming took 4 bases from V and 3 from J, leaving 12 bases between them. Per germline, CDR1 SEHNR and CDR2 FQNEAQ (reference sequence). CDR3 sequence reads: CASSYRTTDYGYTF. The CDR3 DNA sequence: TGTGCCAGCAGCTATAGGACAACGGACTATGGCTACACCTTC.

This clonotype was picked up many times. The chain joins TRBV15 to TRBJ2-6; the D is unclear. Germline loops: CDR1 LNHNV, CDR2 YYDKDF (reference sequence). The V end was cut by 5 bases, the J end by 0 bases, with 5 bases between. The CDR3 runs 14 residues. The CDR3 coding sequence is TGTGCCACCAGCTTGATCTCTGGGGCCAACGTCCTGACTTTC. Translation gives CATSLISGANVLTF.

CDR3 region: CASSLRTGGVDGYTF. The CDR3 DNA is TGTGCCAGCAGTCTCCGGACAGGAGGGGTGGATGGCTACACCTTC. This rearrangement joins TRBV6-1 to TRBJ1-2; 7 bases fit TRBD1. Germline CDR1 and CDR2: MNHNS and SASEGT. V lost 5 bases, J lost 6 bases, and 12 bases stayed unmatched. This CDR3 comprises 15 residues.

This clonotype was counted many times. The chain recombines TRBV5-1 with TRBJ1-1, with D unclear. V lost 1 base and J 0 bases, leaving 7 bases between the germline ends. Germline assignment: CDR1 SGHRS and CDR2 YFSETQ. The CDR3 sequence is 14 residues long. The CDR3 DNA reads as TGCGCCAGCAGCTTGAGAAGTATGAACACTGAAGCTTTCTTT. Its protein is CASSLRSMNTEAFF.

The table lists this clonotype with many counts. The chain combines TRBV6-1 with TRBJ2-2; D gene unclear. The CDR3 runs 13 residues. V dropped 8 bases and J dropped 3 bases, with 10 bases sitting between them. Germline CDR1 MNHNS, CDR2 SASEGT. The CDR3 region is CASRPPYTGELFF. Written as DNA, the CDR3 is TGTGCCAGCCGGCCACCCTACACCGGGGAGCTGTTTTTT.

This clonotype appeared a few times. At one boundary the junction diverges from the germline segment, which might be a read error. Here the CDR3 reads CASSLSGGPKHF. The CDR3 DNA sequence: TGTGCCAGCAGCTTGTCGGGGGGGCCCAAGCATTTT. V usage is TRBV5-4 and J usage is TRBJ1-5; tentative D call: TRBD1 (6 bases). This CDR3 has 12 residues. Germline assignment: CDR1 SGHNT and CDR2 YYREEE (reference sequence).

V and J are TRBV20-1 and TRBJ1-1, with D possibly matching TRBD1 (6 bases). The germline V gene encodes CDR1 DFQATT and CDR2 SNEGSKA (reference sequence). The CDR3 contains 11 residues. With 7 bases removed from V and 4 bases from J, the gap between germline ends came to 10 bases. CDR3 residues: CSVGGSTEAFF. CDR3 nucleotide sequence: TGCAGTGTAGGGGGGAGCACTGAAGCTTTCTTT.

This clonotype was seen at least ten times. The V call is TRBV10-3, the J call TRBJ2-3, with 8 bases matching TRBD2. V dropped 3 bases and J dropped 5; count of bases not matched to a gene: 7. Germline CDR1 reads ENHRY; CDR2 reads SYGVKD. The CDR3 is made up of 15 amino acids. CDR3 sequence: CAISEGREVGDTQYF. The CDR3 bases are TGTGCCATCAGTGAAGGGCGGGAGGTTGGAGATACGCAGTATTTT.

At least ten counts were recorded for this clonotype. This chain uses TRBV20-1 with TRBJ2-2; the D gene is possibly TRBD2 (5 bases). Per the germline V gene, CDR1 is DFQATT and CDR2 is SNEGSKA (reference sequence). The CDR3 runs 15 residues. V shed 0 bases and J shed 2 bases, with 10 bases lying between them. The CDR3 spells CSARDSTGNTGELFF. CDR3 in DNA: TGCAGTGCTAGAGATAGTACGGGAAACACCGGGGAGCTGTTTTTT.

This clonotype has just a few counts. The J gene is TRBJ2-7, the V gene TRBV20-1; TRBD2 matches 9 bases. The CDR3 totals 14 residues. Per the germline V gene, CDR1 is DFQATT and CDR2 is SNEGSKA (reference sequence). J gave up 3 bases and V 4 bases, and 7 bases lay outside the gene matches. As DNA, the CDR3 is TGCAGTGCTACTCCCTGGACTAGCGACTACGAGCAGTACTTC. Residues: CSATPWTSDYEQYF.

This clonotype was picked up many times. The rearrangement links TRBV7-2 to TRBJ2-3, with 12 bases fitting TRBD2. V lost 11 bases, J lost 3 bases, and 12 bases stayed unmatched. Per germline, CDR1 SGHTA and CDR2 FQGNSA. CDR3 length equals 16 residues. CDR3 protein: CAGSPPSGRGTDTQYF. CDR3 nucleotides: TGTGCCGGATCACCCCCTAGCGGGAGGGGGACAGATACGCAGTATTTT. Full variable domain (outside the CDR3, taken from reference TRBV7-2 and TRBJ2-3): GAGVSQSPSNKVTEKGKDVELRCDPISGHTALYWYRQSLGQGLEFLIYFQGNSAPDKSGLPSDRFSAERTGGSVSTLTIQRTQQEDSAVYLCAGSPPSGRGTDTQYFGPGTRLTVL.

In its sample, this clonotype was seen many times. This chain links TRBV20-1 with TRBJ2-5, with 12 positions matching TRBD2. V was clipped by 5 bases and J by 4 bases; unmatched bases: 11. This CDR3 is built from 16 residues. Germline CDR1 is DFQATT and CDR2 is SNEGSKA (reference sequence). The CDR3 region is CSAPGFTSGGRETQYF. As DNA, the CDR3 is TGCAGTGCTCCCGGCTTTACTAGCGGGGGGCGAGAGACCCAGTACTTC.

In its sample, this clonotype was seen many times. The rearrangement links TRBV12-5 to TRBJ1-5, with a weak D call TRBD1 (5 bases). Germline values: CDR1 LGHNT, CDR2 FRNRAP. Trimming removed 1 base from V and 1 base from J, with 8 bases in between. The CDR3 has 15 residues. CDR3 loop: CASGLGDSSNQPQHF. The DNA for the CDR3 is TGTGCTAGTGGTTTGGGAGACAGCAGCAATCAGCCCCAGCATTTT.

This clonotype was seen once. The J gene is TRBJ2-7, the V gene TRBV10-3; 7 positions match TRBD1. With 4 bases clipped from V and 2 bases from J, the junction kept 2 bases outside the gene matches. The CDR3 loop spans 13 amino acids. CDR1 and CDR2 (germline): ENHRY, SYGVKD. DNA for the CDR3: TGTGCCATCAGTGGAGGGACAGCCTACGAGCAGTACTTC. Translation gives CAISGGTAYEQYF.

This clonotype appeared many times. The CDR3 DNA is TGTGCCAGCAGCGCCTGGCGGATAGACACTGAAGCTTTCTTT. Its protein is CASSAWRIDTEAFF. The chain uses TRBV12-3 or TRBV12-4 and TRBJ1-1, with D unclear. The CDR3 is 14 residues long. Trimming took 6 bases from V and 3 from J, leaving 14 bases between them.

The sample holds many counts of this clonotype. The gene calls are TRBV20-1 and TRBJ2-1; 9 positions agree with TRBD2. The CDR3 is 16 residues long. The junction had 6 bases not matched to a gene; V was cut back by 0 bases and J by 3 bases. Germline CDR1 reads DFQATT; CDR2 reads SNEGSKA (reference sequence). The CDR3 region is CSARDPAGGNYNEQFF. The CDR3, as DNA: TGCAGTGCTAGAGACCCAGCGGGGGGAAACTACAATGAGCAGTTCTTC.

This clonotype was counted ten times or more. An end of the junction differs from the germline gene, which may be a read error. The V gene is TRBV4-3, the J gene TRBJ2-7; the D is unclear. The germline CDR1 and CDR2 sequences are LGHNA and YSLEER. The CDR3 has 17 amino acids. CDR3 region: CANSQDGRAARLYEQYF. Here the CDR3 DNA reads TGCGCCAACAGCCAAGATGGTCGGGCCGCTCGGCTCTACGAGCAGTACTTC.